Listed below are T cell receptor beta chains from one sample, sequenced in a study of cytomegalovirus exposure and HLA in healthy donors. Assay used: immunoSEQ multiplex PCR; TCRdb lists only in-frame clones, some missing. Among approximately 190,000 clones listed, 75% to 85% were seen once. Sequencing was performed on PBMCs. The receptors here all came from a woman younger than 30 in good health and CMV-seronegative. The CDR3 runs from the conserved cysteine through the conserved F or W. A D gene is named only where the DNA matches it firmly. A clone size is listed for some rows: how often the clone was seen (once, few, many), or a class if it is expanded.

J gene: TRBJ1-1; clone size: NA; D gene: NA; V gene: TRBV5-6; CDR3 DNA: TGTGCCAGCAGCTATGCACCCGGCGGAGCTTTCTTT; CDR3 protein: CASSYAPGGAFF
J gene: TRBJ1-1; clone size: NA; D gene: NA; V gene: TRBV6-4; CDR3 DNA: TGTGCCAGCAGTGAAGCAGGGGTGAACACTGAAGCTTTCTTT; CDR3 protein: CASSEAGVNTEAFF
J gene: TRBJ2-3; clone size: NA; D gene: NA; V gene: TRBV7-6; CDR3 DNA: TGTGCCAGCAGCTTACGGCTGACTAGCACAGATACGCAGTATTTT; CDR3 protein: CASSLRLTSTDTQYF
J gene: TRBJ1-2; clone size: NA; D gene: TRBD1; V gene: TRBV9; CDR3 DNA: TGTGCCAGCAGCGCCTTAGGACAGGAGCTTAACTATGGCTACACCTTC; CDR3 protein: CASSALGQELNYGYTF
J gene: TRBJ2-7; clone size: once; D gene: TRBD1; V gene: TRBV2; CDR3 DNA: TGTGCCAGCAGTGGACAGGGGGCCTTCGGCGAGCAGTACTTC; CDR3 protein: CASSGQGAFGEQYF
J gene: TRBJ2-3; clone size: NA; D gene: TRBD2; V gene: TRBV15; CDR3 DNA: TGTGCCACCAGCTCGCGGGGGGGACCAGATACGCAGTATTTT; CDR3 protein: CATSSRGGPDTQYF
J gene: TRBJ2-7; clone size: NA; D gene: NA; V gene: TRBV13; CDR3 DNA: TGTGCCAGCAGCTTAGGTAGCTCCTACGAGCAGTACTTC; CDR3 protein: CASSLGSSYEQYF
J gene: TRBJ2-7; clone size: NA; D gene: TRBD2; V gene: TRBV7-2; CDR3 DNA: TGTGCCAGCAGCCCGAGGTCTAGCGGGAGGGCGTCGGGGGAGCAGTACTTC; CDR3 protein: CASSPRSSGRASGEQYF
J gene: TRBJ2-2; clone size: NA; D gene: TRBD2; V gene: TRBV7-2; CDR3 DNA: TGTGCCAGCAGCTCCCGCCGGGGAGGGACCGGGGAGCTGTTTTTT; CDR3 protein: CASSSRRGGTGELFF
J gene: TRBJ2-1; clone size: NA; D gene: NA; V gene: TRBV2; CDR3 DNA: TGTGCCAGCAGTAGCAAAGGAGGTGAGCAGTTCTTC; CDR3 protein: CASSSKGGEQFF
J gene: TRBJ2-5; clone size: few; D gene: NA; V gene: TRBV27; CDR3 DNA: TGTGCCAGCAGTCCAAACCAAGAGACCCAGTACTTC; CDR3 protein: CASSPNQETQYF
J gene: TRBJ2-3; clone size: NA; D gene: NA; V gene: TRBV4-2; CDR3 DNA: TGTGCCAGCAGCCCTAATACAGATACGCAGTATTTT; CDR3 protein: CASSPNTDTQYF
J gene: TRBJ1-1; clone size: NA; D gene: NA; V gene: TRBV19; CDR3 DNA: TGTGCCAGTAGTTACAGGAACACTGAAGCTTTCTTT; CDR3 protein: CASSYRNTEAFF
J gene: TRBJ2-7; clone size: NA; D gene: NA; V gene: TRBV7-2; CDR3 DNA: TGTGCCAGCAGCTTAGCGCAGGGGGAGCAGTACTTC; CDR3 protein: CASSLAQGEQYF
J gene: TRBJ2-2; clone size: NA; D gene: TRBD2; V gene: TRBV18; CDR3 DNA: TGTGCCAGCTCACCACTCGGGGGGACCGGGGAGCTGTTTTTT; CDR3 protein: CASSPLGGTGELFF
J gene: TRBJ1-1; clone size: NA; D gene: NA; V gene: TRBV6-6; CDR3 DNA: TGTGCCAGCATGGGCGCTGAAGCTTTCTTT; CDR3 protein: CASMGAEAFF
J gene: TRBJ2-7; clone size: few; D gene: TRBD2; V gene: TRBV9; CDR3 DNA: TGTGCCAGTAGCGGGGGGACTCGCGAGCAGTACTTC; CDR3 protein: CASSGGTREQYF
J gene: TRBJ2-5; clone size: NA; D gene: TRBD2; V gene: TRBV7-9; CDR3 DNA: TGTGCCAGCAGCTTAGTCAGGGCGGGGGATCAAGAGACCCAGTACTTC; CDR3 protein: CASSLVRAGDQETQYF
J gene: TRBJ2-3; clone size: NA; D gene: TRBD2; V gene: TRBV5-1; CDR3 DNA: TGCGCCAGCAGCTTGGCCCTCGCAGCGGGGGGTACAGATACGCAGTATTTT; CDR3 protein: CASSLALAAGGTDTQYF
J gene: TRBJ1-3; clone size: NA; D gene: NA; V gene: TRBV6-5; CDR3 DNA: TGTGCCAGCAGGGGGGGGTCCGCTGGAAACACCATATATTTT; CDR3 protein: CASRGGSAGNTIYF
J gene: TRBJ1-5; clone size: few; D gene: NA; V gene: TRBV27; CDR3 DNA: TGTGCCAGCGGGTGGACAGTTTTAAATCAGCCCCAGCATTTT; CDR3 protein: CASGWTVLNQPQHF
J gene: TRBJ2-1; clone size: NA; D gene: NA; V gene: TRBV7-3; CDR3 DNA: TGTGCCAGCAGCGACGGGTTTAAATACAATGAGCAGTTCTTC; CDR3 protein: CASSDGFKYNEQFF